Shown below are 32 T cell receptor beta chains from a single sample sequenced in a study of T cell clonality in common variable immunodeficiency. Assay: immunoSEQ multiplex PCR; the TCRdb copy retains only in-frame clones and omits some. In total the sample includes roughly 34,000 clones, none of them seen once. Sequencing input: peripheral blood mononuclear cells. The origin of the receptors is a person aged 18 to 70 in good health.

This clone was observed many times. Read sequence stops 3 residues before the CDR3 end, and the germline J gene provides the missing end. V and J are TRBV6-2 or TRBV6-3 and TRBJ2-7, with TRBD2 identical over 9 bases. From germline, CDR1 is MNHEY and CDR2 SVGEGT. V lost 6 bases to trimming and J lost 6 bases; unmatched junction nucleotides: 12. The CDR3 runs to 15 residues. The CDR3 DNA, read in part, is TGTGCCAGCAGCTATGGCGGGAGGGCCGTCAGCGAG. This sequence encodes CASSYGGRAVSE. In full, the CDR3 is CASSYGGRAVSEQYF.

This clone was counted ten times or more. The CDR3 extends 3 residues past the end of the read, so its final part is completed from the germline J gene. The sample contains more than one DNA sequence encoding this CDR3. The chain couples TRBV5-4 to TRBJ2-7; TRBD1 matches at 7 bases. Germline assignment: CDR1 SGHNT and CDR2 YYREEE (reference sequence). V lost 4 bases and J lost 1; bases outside the gene matches: 5. The CDR3 is made up of 14 amino acids. The CDR3: CASSIRDSSYEQYF. Partial CDR3 DNA: TGTGCCAGCAGCATCCGGGACAGTTCCTACGAG.

On this clone itself: The read ends 3 residues shy of where the CDR3 ends; the end is completed using the germline J gene. The chain couples TRBV25-1 to TRBJ2-7; the match to TRBD1 covers 7 bases. With V trimmed by 3 bases and J by 0 bases, 5 bases remained unmatched. CDR1 MGHDK and CDR2 SYGVNS come from the germline V gene. The CDR3 consists of 15 residues. The CDR3 loop reads CASSDPGTDSYEQYF. The sequenced part of the CDR3 DNA is TGTGCCAGCAGTGACCCCGGGACAGACTCCTACGAG.

This clone was picked up many times. The read halts 3 residues ahead of the CDR3 end, with the missing end drawn from the germline J gene. The J gene is TRBJ2-3, the V gene TRBV6-4; TRBD1 aligns across 7 bases. Germline V gene sequence: CDR1 MRHNA, CDR2 SNTAGT. This CDR3 spans 13 amino acids. With 4 bases clipped from V and 4 bases from J, the junction kept 2 bases outside the gene matches. CDR3 region: CASSVGTADTQYF. The CDR3 bases that were read are TGTGCCAGCAGTGTTGGGACAGCAGATACG.

This clone was observed many times. Coverage ceases 3 residues before the CDR3 finishes, and the germline J gene fills in the end. The chain has TRBV5-1 and TRBJ1-6, with D maybe TRBD1 (5 bases). The CDR3 is made up of 14 amino acids. Trimming took off 0 bases at V and 7 bases at J, with 8 bases between the two ends. Germline V gives CDR1 SGHRS, CDR2 YFSETQ. The CDR3 loop is CASSLADSNSPLHF. The sequenced part of the CDR3 DNA is TGCGCCAGCAGCTTGGCCGACAGCAATTCACCC.

This clone was counted only a few times. This could be a read error, since a much larger clone is one nucleotide away. The CDR3 end is not reached by the read, which stops 3 residues before it; the germline J gene fills it in. The chain has TRBV5-6 and TRBJ1-4, with TRBD1 identical over 7 bases. Germline-derived CDR1 and CDR2 are SGHDT and YYEEEE. The CDR3 runs 14 residues. CDR3 DNA (partial): TGTGCCAGCAGCCCCGGGACAGTTTTGGGGGAA. Its protein is CASSPGTVLGE. The CDR3 in full is CASSPGTVLGELFF.

This clone has a count of ten or more. The CDR3 end is not reached by the read, which stops 3 residues before it; the germline J gene fills it in. V is TRBV28 and J is TRBJ1-6, with 9 positions matching TRBD1. Germline-derived CDR1 and CDR2 are MDHEN and SYDVKM. The CDR3 runs to 16 residues. Unmatched junction bases numbered 11, after V lost 7 bases and J lost 7 bases. The CDR3 spells CASTLQGALVNSPLHF. The sequenced CDR3 bases are TGTGCCAGCACGCTACAGGGGGCTCTGGTGAATTCACCC.

This clone was counted many times. The missing CDR3 end, 3 residues past where the read stops, is filled in from the germline J gene. V is TRBV10-3 and J is TRBJ1-2; D is undetermined. In germline, CDR1 is ENHRY, CDR2 SYGVKD. V lost 3 bases and J lost 4, with 9 bases in between. The CDR3 is made up of 13 amino acids. The CDR3 protein is CAISDRGLYGYTF. CDR3 DNA, as far as it was read: TGTGCCATCAGTGATCGGGGTCTCTATGGC.

This clone was observed many times. The read ends 3 residues before the CDR3 terminus; that terminus is restored from the germline J gene. This chain connects TRBV5-1 to TRBJ2-2; tentatively, D is TRBD2 (6 bases). Germline V gene lookup returns CDR1 SGHRS and CDR2 YFSETQ. This CDR3 is built from 15 residues. V lost 0 bases, J lost 2 bases, and 8 bases lay in between. CDR3 DNA, as far as it was read: TGCGCCAGCAGCTTGGGGACTACTAACACCGGGGAG. Its translation is CASSLGTTNTGE. From start to end, the CDR3 is CASSLGTTNTGELFF.

Ten or more counts support this clone. Coverage ceases 3 residues before the CDR3 finishes, and the germline J gene fills in the end. V usage is TRBV7-9 and J usage is TRBJ2-1; 7 bases match TRBD1. Per germline, CDR1 SEHNR and CDR2 FQNEAQ (reference sequence). V trimming: 5 bases; J trimming: 5 bases; junction bases outside the gene matches: 9. CDR3 length: 15 amino acids. Incomplete CDR3 DNA: TGTGCCAGCAGCCGAGCCGGGGACAGCAACAATGAG. It encodes CASSRAGDSNNE. From start to end, the CDR3 is CASSRAGDSNNEQFF.

The table lists this clone with many counts. Read data end 3 residues before the CDR3 end; the end is taken from the germline J gene. The J gene is TRBJ1-5, the V gene TRBV27; D remains ambiguous. The CDR3 is 15 amino acids. V was clipped by 2 bases and J by 2 bases, with 10 bases between them. Germline V gene sequence: CDR1 MNHEY, CDR2 SMNVEV (reference sequence). CDR3: CASSLKPGGNQPQHF. CDR3 DNA (partial): TGTGCCAGCAGTTTAAAGCCAGGAGGCAATCAGCCC.

This clone was detected ten times or more. Coverage ceases 3 residues before the CDR3 finishes, and the germline J gene fills in the end. The chain links TRBV12-5 to TRBJ1-5; possible D gene TRBD1, 5 bases. The germline gives CDR1 LGHNT, CDR2 FRNRAP. The CDR3 is 16 amino acids. Trimming took off 0 bases at V and 9 bases at J, with 18 bases between the two ends. The DNA read from the CDR3 is TGTGCTAGTGGTTTGGTACTTGGGCAGGGCGAGCGGCCC. Its protein product is CASGLVLGQGERP. The whole CDR3 protein is CASGLVLGQGERPQHF.

Ten or more counts support this clone. The observed sequence ends 3 residues before the CDR3 terminus, with the missing tail filled in from the germline J gene. The rearrangement links TRBV2 to TRBJ2-5, with 8 bases that match TRBD1. The junction had 6 bases not matched to a gene; V was cut back by 2 bases and J by 4 bases. This CDR3 spans 15 amino acids. Germline lookup yields CDR1 SNHLY and CDR2 FYNNEI. Incomplete CDR3 DNA: TGTGCCAGCAGTGAAACCGGGACAGGTAGAGAGACC. Protein product: CASSETGTGRET. The full CDR3 sequence reads CASSETGTGRETQYF.

This clone was picked up many times. This CDR3 reads CASSAGTGATNEKLFF. The part of the CDR3 DNA that was read is TGTGCCAGCAGCGCGGGGACAGGGGCAACTAATGAAAAA. The chain couples TRBV28 to TRBJ1-4; 10 bases line up with TRBD1. The read halts 3 residues ahead of the CDR3 end, with the missing end drawn from the germline J gene. The CDR3 spans 16 residues. Germline CDR1 and CDR2: MDHEN and SYDVKM. Trimming at V came to 6 bases and at J to 0 bases, leaving 4 bases not matched to a gene. Full variable domain (remainder filled in from reference TRBV28 and TRBJ1-4): DVKVTQSSRYLVKRTGEKVFLECVQDMDHENMFWYRQDPGLGLRLIYFSYDVKMKEKGDIPEGYSVSREKKERFSLILESASTNQTSMYLCASSAGTGATNEKLFFGSGTQLSVL.

This clone has ten or more counts. With the read ending 3 residues before the CDR3 end, the germline J gene is used to fill in that end. J is TRBJ1-5 and V is TRBV2, with 10 bases that match TRBD1. The CDR3 is 16 amino acids. With V trimmed by 5 bases and J by 1 base, 5 bases remained unmatched. Germline V gives CDR1 SNHLY, CDR2 FYNNEI. The CDR3 loop reads CASSRQGALSNQPQHF. CDR3 bases read: TGTGCCAGCAGTAGACAGGGGGCTTTGAGCAATCAGCCC.

This clone was found many times. The sequenced fragment ends 3 residues before the CDR3 boundary, so the rest is inferred from the germline J gene. V and J are TRBV28 and TRBJ2-6; 7 positions match TRBD1. Germline trimming cut 1 base from V and 0 bases from J; bases unmatched to any gene: 9. Germline assignment: CDR1 MDHEN and CDR2 SYDVKM. CDR3 length: 19 amino acids. CDR3: CASSLYPGTEISGANVLTF. Incomplete CDR3 DNA: TGTGCCAGCAGTTTATATCCCGGGACAGAGATCTCTGGGGCCAACGTC.

This clone was seen repeatedly, ten times or more. With the read ending 3 residues before the CDR3 end, the germline J gene is used to fill in that end. The chain recombines TRBV6-1 with TRBJ1-2, with D tentatively TRBD1 (6 bases). V shed 1 base and J shed 4 bases, with 13 bases lying between them. CDR1 is MNHNS and CDR2 is SASEGT in the germline V gene. The CDR3 contains 15 residues. The CDR3 region is CASSEEGHGGYGYTF. The CDR3 DNA, read in part, is TGTGCCAGCAGTGAAGAGGGACACGGAGGCTATGGC.

This clone was detected many times. Sequencing ends 3 residues short of the CDR3 end; the germline J gene provides the rest. J is TRBJ2-1 and V is TRBV10-3, with 9 bases aligning to TRBD2. V lost 7 bases, J lost 6 bases, and 7 bases stayed unmatched. Germline CDR1 is ENHRY and CDR2 is SYGVKD. The CDR3 covers 14 residues. The sequenced CDR3 bases are TGTGCCATCAATAGCGGGAGCGGGACCAATGAG. It is translated as CAINSGSGTNE. The entire CDR3 reads CAINSGSGTNEQFF.

Ten or more counts support this clone. The DNA ends 3 residues before the CDR3 does, and the rest of the CDR3 is filled in from the germline J gene. The V gene is TRBV6-4, the J gene TRBJ1-1; tentative D call: TRBD1 (6 bases). V lost 2 bases to trimming and J lost 5 bases, with 15 bases between them. CDR3 length: 15 amino acids. Per the germline V gene, CDR1 is MRHNA and CDR2 is SNTAGT. The CDR3 region is CASSDTGGGRTEAFF. Incomplete CDR3 DNA: TGTGCCAGCAGTGACACGGGGGGCGGTAGGACTGAA.

This clone occurred many times. The read ends 3 residues early relative to the CDR3; the germline J gene fills the gap. The chain is built from TRBV20-1 and TRBJ2-7; no firm D call. CDR3 length: 15 amino acids. The germline V and J ends were trimmed by 2 bases and 1 base, with 15 bases remaining between them. Germline assignment: CDR1 DFQATT and CDR2 SNEGSKA (reference sequence). CDR3 residues: CSARSDGRASYEQYF. Incomplete CDR3 DNA: TGCAGTGCTAGATCTGACGGTAGGGCGTCCTACGAG.

There are many counts of this clone. The read gets to within 3 residues of the CDR3 end, and the germline J gene fills in the rest. The rearrangement joins TRBV2 to TRBJ1-5, with D possibly TRBD1 on 6 matching bases. Trimming removed 6 bases from V and 6 bases from J, with 15 bases in between. The CDR3 spans 14 residues. The germline CDR1 and CDR2 sequences are SNHLY and FYNNEI. CDR3 DNA, as far as it was read: TGTGCCAGCAGGCAGGGGATTACGGTTCAGCCC. Encoded protein: CASRQGITVQP. The complete CDR3 sequence is CASRQGITVQPQHF.

This clone occurred many times. The sequence runs out 3 residues before the end of the CDR3; the remainder is reconstructed from the germline J gene. The genes are TRBV6-1 and TRBJ1-5; D uncertain. Germline values: CDR1 MNHNS, CDR2 SASEGT. This CDR3 is built from 15 residues. V lost 4 bases and J lost 3, with 13 bases in between. The CDR3 sequence: CASSGAFFDNQPQHF. Partial CDR3 DNA: TGTGCCAGCAGTGGGGCCTTCTTTGACAATCAGCCC.

The table lists this clone with many counts. The DNA ends 3 residues before the CDR3 does, and the rest of the CDR3 is filled in from the germline J gene. The gene calls are TRBV7-2 and TRBJ2-1; TRBD2 agrees at 11 bases. V lost 5 bases and J lost 6; bases outside the gene matches: 6. CDR1 is SGHTA and CDR2 is FQGNSA in the germline V gene. The CDR3 spans 15 residues. The CDR3 sequence: CASSVTSGSFNEQFF. The part of the CDR3 DNA that was read is TGTGCCAGCAGCGTCACTAGCGGGAGTTTCAATGAG.

As regards this clone: The read terminates 3 residues ahead of where the CDR3 ends, so the germline J gene completes it. The gene calls are TRBV19 and TRBJ1-1; no clear D gene. This CDR3 contains 13 residues. Trimming left V 6 bases short and J 2 bases short, with 10 bases between. Germline V gene sequence: CDR1 LNHDA, CDR2 SQIVND (reference sequence). This CDR3 is CASRLHTNTEAFF. CDR3 bases read: TGTGCCAGTAGATTACATACAAACACTGAA.

This clone appeared many times. The CDR3 sequence: CASSRSTSSYNEQFF. The sequenced CDR3 bases are TGTGCCAGCAGCCGATCTACGAGCTCCTACAATGAG. V and J are TRBV14 and TRBJ2-1; D not certain. The read terminates 3 residues ahead of where the CDR3 ends, so the germline J gene completes it. V was pared by 4 bases and J by 0 bases, with 10 bases between. CDR3 length: 15 amino acids. The germline V gene encodes CDR1 SGHDN and CDR2 FVKESK.

This clone has at least ten counts. The read stops 3 residues short of the end of the CDR3; the missing end is completed from the germline J gene. The J gene is TRBJ2-1, the V gene TRBV20-1; TRBD2 agrees at 13 bases. The V gene end was trimmed by 5 bases and the J gene end by 0 bases; junction bases not matched to a gene: 4. The V gene's germline CDR1 is DFQATT and CDR2 SNEGSKA (reference sequence). This CDR3 has 16 amino acids. The part of the CDR3 DNA that was read is TGCAGTGCTGGGACTAGCGGGACCCCCTCCTACAATGAG. Amino acids: CSAGTSGTPSYNE. The whole CDR3 sequence reads CSAGTSGTPSYNEQFF.

This clone was seen at least ten times. The CDR3 extends 3 residues past the end of the read, so its final part is completed from the germline J gene. The rearrangement uses TRBV19 and TRBJ1-2, with D maybe TRBD1 (5 bases). The CDR3 consists of 14 residues. Germline CDR1 reads LNHDA; CDR2 reads SQIVND (reference sequence). The V and J ends lost 5 bases and 4 bases respectively, with 14 bases between them. CDR3 bases read: TGTGCCAGTAGTCCCGCCCAGGGACTCTATGGC. It encodes CASSPAQGLYG. The full CDR3 protein reads CASSPAQGLYGYTF.

This clone has at least ten counts. With the read ending 3 residues before the CDR3 end, the germline J gene is used to fill in that end. V usage is TRBV13 and J usage is TRBJ1-2; unclear D gene. CDR3 length: 12 amino acids. Trimming stripped 2 bases from V and 6 bases from J, with 7 bases between. Germline CDR1 and CDR2: PRHDT and FYEKMQ (reference sequence). This CDR3 is CASSLSTDGYTF. The CDR3 bases that were read are TGTGCCAGCAGCTTAAGTACAGATGGC.

This clone was recorded many times. Sequencing ends 3 residues short of the CDR3 end; the germline J gene provides the rest. This chain joins TRBV20-1 and TRBJ1-1; 10 bases are shared with TRBD1. The CDR3 covers 15 residues. The J segment lost 3 bases and the V segment lost 5 bases, leaving 9 bases of the junction unmatched. Germline-derived CDR1 and CDR2 are DFQATT and SNEGSKA (reference sequence). The sequenced CDR3 bases are TGCAGTGCTGTAGATTGGGACAGGGGCGACACTGAA. As protein: CSAVDWDRGDTE. In full, the CDR3 reads CSAVDWDRGDTEAFF.

This clone was found many times. Sequencing ends 3 residues short of the CDR3 end; the germline J gene provides the rest. The gene calls are TRBV3-1 (or the pseudogene TRBV3-2) and TRBJ2-7, with D possibly called TRBD1 or TRBD2 (6 bases each). The CDR3 covers 14 residues. With 2 bases removed from V and 6 bases from J, the gap between germline ends came to 14 bases. Germline values: CDR1 LGHDT, CDR2 YNNKEL (reference sequence). The covered CDR3 bases are TGTGCCAGCAGCCAATTAGGCAGGGGAGGCGAG. Its protein is CASSQLGRGGE. The entire CDR3 sequence reads CASSQLGRGGEQYF.

Ten or more counts support this clone. The read halts 3 residues ahead of the CDR3 end, with the missing end drawn from the germline J gene. The sample contains more than one DNA sequence encoding this CDR3. The gene calls are TRBV5-4 and TRBJ1-5, with D perhaps matching TRBD1 (5 bases). CDR1 is SGHNT and CDR2 is YYREEE in the germline V gene (reference sequence). Trimming took off 5 bases at V and 3 bases at J, with 12 bases between the two ends. The CDR3 is 14 amino acids. The covered CDR3 bases are TGTGCCAGCAGTCTCGGAGGGGACAATCAGCCC. Amino acid sequence: CASSLGGDNQP. The whole CDR3 protein is CASSLGGDNQPQHF.

This clone occurred many times. Sequencing ends 3 residues short of the CDR3 end; the germline J gene provides the rest. The chain has TRBV11-2 and TRBJ2-7; D not certain. The CDR3 is 13 residues long. Germline CDR1 reads SGHAT; CDR2 reads FQNNGV. V was trimmed by 2 bases and J by 1 base, leaving 6 bases between them. The CDR3 region is CASSLSGSYEQYF. The sequenced part of the CDR3 DNA is TGTGCCAGCAGCTTATCAGGTTCCTACGAG.